This T cell receptor (beta chain) is drawn from a study of breast tumors, draining lymph nodes, adjacent tissues. Study outcomes and limitations: Tumor repertoires ranked between lymph nodes and nontumor tissue in diversity, with V and J gene preferences. That most tumor T cells come from lymph nodes remained unproven. Luminal-like breast cancer showed significantly greater tumor-nontumor repertoire similarity than basal-like breast cancer did. Data fit most tumor T cells coming from lymph node, expanding in tumor.

TCRdb re-derived calls from the multiplex PCR reads in MiXCR, one entry per CDR3 protein. The sample contains some 150,000 distinct CDR3 sequences, around 33% of which appear only once. Germline CDR1 SNHLY, CDR2 FYNNEI. The CDR3 has 14 residues. Trimming took off 6 bases at V and 4 bases at J, with 15 bases between the two ends. Axillary draining lymph nodes of breast cancer patients supplied the node samples. In its sample, this clonotype was seen many times. Its antigen is not known. Sequencing used axillary lymph node tissue. This chain joins TRBV2 and TRBJ1-2; maybe TRBD1 (6 bases). The TCR originated in a female donor with breast cancer. Some clones in this sample may be carry-over from other donors' samples. CDR3 sequence (DNA): TGTGCCAGCAGAGTGGGTGGGGGCATCTATGGCTACACCTTC. Translated: CASRVGGGIYGYTF.